This record covers a single TCR beta chain. Its specificity is not known. The sample is drawn from a study of T cell repertoires in cytomegalovirus infection. On the study more broadly: Public TCR beta signatures were indicative of both CMV infection and a matching HLA type. The study, taken as a whole, reports: The cumulative frequency of public TCR beta families identified carriers of CMV plus the relevant HLA. CMV-specific HLA-C-restricted TCR beta clonotypes dominated the ex vivo response.

In TCRdb, the reads were re-called with MiXCR into one record per CDR3 protein. Among approximately 340,000 distinct CDR3 sequences listed, around 29% were seen once. The CDR3 loop spans 14 amino acids. V lost 5 bases to trimming and J lost 3 bases; unmatched junction nucleotides: 5. From germline, CDR1 is DFQATT and CDR2 SNEGSKA (reference sequence). The specimen was cultured PBMCs, collected from culture after CMV antigen stimulation. The chain joins TRBV20-1 to TRBJ2-1; 9 nucleotides agree with TRBD2. The receptor's source is a human donor in good health (CMV status not recorded). Some clones in this sample may be carry-over from other donors' samples. CDR3 sequence reads: CSASTSGVYNEQFF. The CDR3 nucleotides are TGCAGTGCTTCGACTAGCGGAGTCTACAATGAGCAGTTCTTC.